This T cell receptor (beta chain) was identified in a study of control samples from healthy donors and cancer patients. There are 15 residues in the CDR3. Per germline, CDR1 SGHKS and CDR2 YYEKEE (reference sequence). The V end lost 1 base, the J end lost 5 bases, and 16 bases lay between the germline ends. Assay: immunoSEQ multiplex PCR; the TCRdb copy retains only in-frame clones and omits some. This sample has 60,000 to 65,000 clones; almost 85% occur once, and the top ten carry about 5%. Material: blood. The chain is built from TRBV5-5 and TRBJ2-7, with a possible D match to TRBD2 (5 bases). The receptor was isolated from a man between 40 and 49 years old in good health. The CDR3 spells CASSLLGNYVDEQYF. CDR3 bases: TGTGCCAGCAGCTTGCTCGGGAATTACGTCGACGAGCAGTACTTC.